This T cell receptor beta chain was identified in a study of blood T cell repertoires in COVID-19. On the study more broadly: T cells, B-cell-depleted T cells, or PBMCs provided the cDNA or gDNA that served as material.

Sequenced by immunoSEQ multiplex PCR; TCRdb stores in-frame clones only, minus some. The data show under 250,000 clones, with approximately 78% seen just once and around 3.4% held by the top ten. V was clipped by 0 bases and J by 1 base, with 9 bases between them. Germline V lookup: CDR1 MGHRA, CDR2 YSYEKL. The CDR3 totals 15 residues. The sequence was obtained from a woman in her late teens or twenties with acute or convalescent COVID-19. The sequenced material came from peripheral blood. The chain combines TRBV4-1 with TRBJ1-1; tentative D call: TRBD1 (5 bases). The CDR3 bases are TGCGCCAGCAGCCAAGAATTACAGGAGAACACTGAAGCTTTCTTT. Translating it yields CASSQELQENTEAFF.